This TCR beta chain was obtained from a study of CD8 T cells in Susac syndrome. This CDR3 is built from 15 residues. CDR1 is LNHNV and CDR2 is YYDKDF in the germline V gene (reference sequence). The ends were cut back, 0 bases at V and 7 bases at J, with 13 bases in the middle. This clonotype was seen a single time. The RNA, roughly 0.45 to 1 ug, was put through reverse transcription using random hexamers. From the immunoSEQ multiplex PCR reads, TCRdb called clonotypes with MiXCR, one entry per CDR3 protein. The top ten clones hold 0.065% to 0.1% of a sample with around 150,000 distinct CDR3 sequences, roughly 95% of them seen once.

The sample comprised CD4+ T cells from PBMCs. The origin of this receptor is a human donor with Susac syndrome. The rearrangement joins TRBV15 to TRBJ2-1, with D possibly being TRBD2 (5 bases). As DNA, the CDR3 is TGTGCCACCAGCAGAGATCTGAGGGCCGGGAATGAGCAGTTCTTC. Amino acids: CATSRDLRAGNEQFF.